The 20 T cell receptor beta chains presented below share a single source sample, sequenced in a study of blood T cell repertoires in COVID-19. Some clones are missing from TCRdb's copy, which holds only in-frame ones; the method was immunoSEQ multiplex PCR. Of just under 85,000 clones in the sample, more than 85% were seen once. Sequencing was done on a sample of peripheral blood. The source is an elderly man with active or convalescent COVID-19.

The CDR3 here is CASRPGQQNEKLFF. CDR3 bases: TGTGCCAGTAGGCCGGGACAGCAAAATGAAAAACTGTTTTTT. This chain uses TRBV19 with TRBJ1-4; 7 nucleotides agree with TRBD1. The CDR3 sequence is 14 residues long. V shed 6 bases and J 5 bases; nucleotides not matched to a gene: 6. CDR1 and CDR2 (germline): LNHDA, SQIVND (reference sequence).

The chain recombines TRBV28 with TRBJ2-6, with 8 nucleotides matching TRBD1. With V trimmed by 5 bases and J by 2 bases, 20 bases remained unmatched. This CDR3 region has 21 residues. CDR1 is MDHEN and CDR2 is SYDVKM in the germline V gene. The DNA for the CDR3 is TGTGCCAGCAGTCCTATAGGAAAATGGACAGGGTCGCGCCCTGGGGCCAACGTCCTGACTTTC. Translating it yields CASSPIGKWTGSRPGANVLTF.

V gene TRBV11-3 combines with J gene TRBJ2-3; 8 positions match TRBD2. CDR1 and CDR2 (germline): SGHNT, YENEEA. The CDR3 has 16 residues. V lost 3 bases and J lost 1; bases outside the gene matches: 6. CDR3 sequence (DNA): TGTGCCAGCAGCTTGAGAAGCGGGAGTGGCACAGATACGCAGTATTTT. Protein product: CASSLRSGSGTDTQYF.

The chain has TRBV5-4 and TRBJ1-2; TRBD1 might be the D (5 bases). Germline V gives CDR1 SGHNT, CDR2 YYREEE (reference sequence). V lost 0 bases to trimming and J lost 4 bases, with 13 bases between them. The CDR3 length is 15 residues. Here the CDR3 reads CASSLAEQVRYGYTF. The CDR3 bases are TGTGCCAGCAGCTTGGCGGAACAGGTTCGCTATGGCTACACCTTC.

The V call is TRBV6-6, the J call TRBJ1-5, with a possible D match to TRBD1 (5 bases). The length of the CDR3 is 14 residues. Per germline, CDR1 MNHNY and CDR2 SVGAGI (reference sequence). V lost 4 bases, J lost 5 bases, and 12 bases lay in between. The CDR3 loop is CASSSHRYDQPQHF. The CDR3 bases are TGTGCCAGCAGTTCTCACAGGTATGATCAGCCCCAGCATTTT.

V usage is TRBV19 and J usage is TRBJ2-1, with TRBD2 identical over 7 bases. CDR1 and CDR2 (germline): LNHDA, SQIVND (reference sequence). The CDR3 is 13 amino acids. V lost 3 bases and J lost 6; bases outside the gene matches: 2. The CDR3 nucleotides read TGTGCCAGTAGTATGAAGCGGGGCAATGAGCAGTTCTTC. Translating gives CASSMKRGNEQFF.

The J gene is TRBJ2-2, the V gene TRBV18, with D possibly being TRBD1 (6 bases). Per germline, CDR1 KGHSH and CDR2 LQKENI. Trimming removed 6 bases at V and 3 bases at J, with 8 bases between. This CDR3 is 13 amino acids long. CDR3 nucleotide sequence: TGTGCCAGCTCGCACAGGGACACCGGGGAGCTGTTTTTT. Its translation is CASSHRDTGELFF. Full variable domain (missing parts from reference TRBV18 and TRBJ2-2): NAGVMQNPRHLVRRRGQEARLRCSPMKGHSHVYWYRQLPEEGLKFMVYLQKENIIDESGMPKERFSAEFPKEGPSILRIQQVVRGDSAAYFCASSHRDTGELFFGEGSRLTVL.

The rearrangement uses TRBV11-2 and TRBJ2-3; D is unclear. The V and J ends lost 6 bases and 3 bases respectively, with 13 bases between them. CDR1 is SGHAT, CDR2 FQNNGV, per germline. This CDR3 region has 14 residues. This CDR3 is CASRVRPTTDTQYF. CDR3 bases: TGTGCCAGCAGGGTGCGGCCAACTACAGATACGCAGTATTTT.

The rearrangement links TRBV19 to TRBJ2-1; TRBD1 matches at 10 bases. The germline CDR1 and CDR2 sequences are LNHDA and SQIVND (reference sequence). The V gene end was trimmed by 5 bases and the J gene end by 7 bases; junction bases not matched to a gene: 8. This CDR3 has 15 amino acids. The chain's CDR3 is CASSRQDRGGNEQFF. CDR3 in DNA: TGTGCCAGTAGTCGTCAGGACAGGGGGGGGAATGAGCAGTTCTTC.

This chain links TRBV27 with TRBJ2-2; D is ambiguous. The V end lost 1 base, the J end lost 4 bases, and 4 bases lay between the germline ends. The CDR3 runs 13 residues. Per the germline V gene, CDR1 is MNHEY and CDR2 is SMNVEV (reference sequence). The CDR3 nucleotides read TGTGCCAGCAGTTTATGGGCCACCGGGGAGCTGTTTTTT. Translation gives CASSLWATGELFF.

This chain uses TRBV30 with TRBJ1-5; D possibly corresponds to TRBD1 (6 bases). Germline CDR1 and CDR2: GTSNPN and SVGIG (reference sequence). Trimming took 1 base from V and 5 from J, leaving 9 bases between them. The CDR3 has 13 residues. CDR3 sequence: CAWSAAGDQPQHF. For the CDR3, the DNA is TGTGCCTGGAGTGCCGCAGGGGATCAGCCCCAGCATTTT.

The sample holds one count of this clone. The chain has TRBV2 and TRBJ2-3; D possibly corresponds to TRBD1 (5 bases). This CDR3 region has 14 residues. The V gene's germline CDR1 is SNHLY and CDR2 FYNNEI. Trimming took off 6 bases at V and 4 bases at J, with 14 bases between the two ends. CDR3 residues: CASRQGRSSDTQYF. DNA of the CDR3: TGTGCCAGCAGGCAGGGAAGGTCGTCAGATACGCAGTATTTT.

This rearrangement joins TRBV5-1 to TRBJ1-1, with TRBD1 matching 8 bases. The V gene's germline CDR1 is SGHRS and CDR2 YFSETQ. V gave up 1 base and J gave up 5 bases; unmatched junction bases: 7. The CDR3 totals 15 residues. The CDR3 protein is CASSLSYRTGTEAFF. CDR3 nucleotide sequence: TGCGCCAGCAGCTTGTCCTATAGGACAGGGACTGAAGCTTTCTTT.

V is TRBV21-1 and J is TRBJ1-4; the table assigns TRBD1, which was not confirmed against the DNA. TRBV21-1 is flagged as a pseudogene. The CDR3 covers 14 residues. The CDR3 DNA follows: TGTGCCAGCAGCAGAGACAGGGGCGATGAAAAACTGTTTTTT. It specifies CASSRDRGDEKLFF.

The J gene is TRBJ1-1, the V gene TRBV24-1, with D perhaps matching TRBD1 (5 bases). Germline V gene lookup returns CDR1 KGHDR and CDR2 SFDVKD. V dropped 7 bases and J dropped 1 base, with 9 bases sitting between them. The CDR3 sequence is 13 residues long. DNA of the CDR3: TGTGCCACCAGGAGAACAGGGAACACTGAAGCTTTCTTT. Amino acids: CATRRTGNTEAFF.

The chain joins TRBV5-1 to TRBJ2-5; TRBD1 aligns across 8 bases. The CDR3 has 15 amino acids. With 4 bases clipped from V and 3 bases from J, the junction kept 8 bases outside the gene matches. CDR1 is SGHRS and CDR2 is YFSETQ in the germline V gene. In DNA form, the CDR3 reads TGCGCCAGCAGCCTACGGACAGGGCGAGAAGAGACCCAGTACTTC. This sequence encodes CASSLRTGREETQYF.

The V and J genes are TRBV5-4 and TRBJ2-5, with 9 bases aligning to TRBD1. The V gene end was trimmed by 4 bases and the J gene end by 4 bases; junction bases not matched to a gene: 5. The CDR3 consists of 14 residues. CDR1 and CDR2 (germline): SGHNT, YYREEE (reference sequence). The CDR3 nucleotides read TGTGCCAGCAGCGCACAGGGGGCCCGAGAGACCCAGTACTTC. Residues: CASSAQGARETQYF.

The chain recombines TRBV19 with TRBJ2-3, with 12 nucleotides matching TRBD2. V was pared by 6 bases and J by 1 base, with 8 bases of the junction left unmatched. The CDR3 loop spans 17 amino acids. Germline V CDR1 and CDR2: LNHDA, SQIVND (reference sequence). The CDR3 DNA follows: TGTGCCAGTAGCCCTAGCGGGGGGGCGGGTGGCACAGATACGCAGTATTTT. Its translation is CASSPSGGAGGTDTQYF.

This clone was recorded only once. The CDR3 is CASSSPGQSYEQYV. In DNA form, the CDR3 reads TGTGCCAGCAGTTCCCCAGGACAGTCCTACGAGCAGTACGTC. The chain is built from TRBV28 and TRBJ2-7; TRBD1 is a possible D gene (6 bases). Germline CDR1 is MDHEN and CDR2 is SYDVKM. CDR3 length: 14 residues. Trimming shortened V by 4 bases and J by 1 base, and 11 bases separated the two germline ends.

V and J are TRBV3-1 (or the pseudogene TRBV3-2) and TRBJ2-1, with 10 bases fitting TRBD2. The trim removed 3 bases at V and 4 bases at J, leaving 15 bases unmatched. This CDR3 contains 19 residues. Germline values: CDR1 LGHDT, CDR2 YNNKEL (reference sequence). The CDR3 is CASSQNYFSPGLAYNEQFF. CDR3 bases: TGTGCCAGCAGCCAGAATTATTTCAGCCCGGGACTAGCGTACAATGAGCAGTTCTTC.